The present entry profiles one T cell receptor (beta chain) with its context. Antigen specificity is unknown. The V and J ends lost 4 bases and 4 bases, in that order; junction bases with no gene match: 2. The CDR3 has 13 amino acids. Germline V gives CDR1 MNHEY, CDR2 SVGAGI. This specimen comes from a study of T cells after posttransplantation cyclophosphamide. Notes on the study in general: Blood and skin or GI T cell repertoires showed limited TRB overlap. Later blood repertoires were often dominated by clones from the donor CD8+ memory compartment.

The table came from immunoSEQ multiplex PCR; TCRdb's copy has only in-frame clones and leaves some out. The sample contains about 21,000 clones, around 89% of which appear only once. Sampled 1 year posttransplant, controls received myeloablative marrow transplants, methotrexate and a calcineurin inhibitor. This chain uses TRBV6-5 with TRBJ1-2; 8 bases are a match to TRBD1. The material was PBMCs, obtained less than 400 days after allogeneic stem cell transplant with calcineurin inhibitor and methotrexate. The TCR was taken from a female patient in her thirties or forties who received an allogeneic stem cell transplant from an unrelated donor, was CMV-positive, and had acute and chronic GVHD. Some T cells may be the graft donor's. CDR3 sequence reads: CASSFDRGYGYTF. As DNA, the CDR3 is TGTGCCAGCAGTTTTGACAGGGGCTATGGCTACACCTTC.